This T cell receptor beta chain was obtained from a study of shared clonotypes between healthy human individuals. About the study: Three plates each covered CD4 naive and memory; CD8 naive two, CD8 memory one. Study-level points and caveats: The naive CD4 repertoires of a few donors were compared, and approximately 5% of clonotypes were shared. Sampling covered nothing but blood. Tissue TCR repertoires likely differ from those found in blood.

Assay used: immunoSEQ multiplex PCR; TCRdb lists only in-frame clones, some missing. The sample lists roughly 850,000 clones, roughly 96% seen once, with about 0.25% in the top ten. The V and J ends lost 4 bases and 1 base respectively, with 6 bases between them. The CDR3 is made up of 13 amino acids. CDR1 and CDR2 (germline): SGHTA, FQGTGA. This clone was seen a few times. Its antigen is still unknown. As defined, naive CD8 cells were CD45RO-negative and positively selected for CCR7, with terminally differentiated effector memory CD45RA+ cells excluded. This clonotype was obtained from a man aged 25-45 years in good health. Sequencing was performed on naive CD8+ T cells sorted from blood. This chain links TRBV7-3 with TRBJ2-3; D remains unclear. CDR3: CASSYGGTDTQYF. In DNA, the CDR3 is TGTGCCAGCAGCTATGGGGGCACAGATACGCAGTATTTT.